Listed here are 20 T cell receptor beta chains from one sample, sequenced in a study of chemoradiotherapy in HPV16-positive cancers. TCRdb's copy holds only in-frame clones and misses some; the assay was immunoSEQ multiplex PCR. The table has approximately 58,000 clones, roughly 90% seen once. Here the sequenced sample was blood, taken from a patient who underwent chemoradiotherapy. Every receptor here comes from a human donor with HPV-associated anogenital cancer.

The chain links TRBV5-5 to TRBJ1-1; a weak D match, TRBD1 (5 bases). Per germline, CDR1 SGHKS and CDR2 YYEKEE (reference sequence). The CDR3 loop spans 12 amino acids. The germline V and J ends were trimmed by 4 bases and 11 bases, with 15 bases remaining between them. The CDR3 region has the DNA TGTGCCAGCAGCCAACACACGGGGCTTGCTTTCTTT. It yields the protein CASSQHTGLAFF.

V usage is TRBV19 and J usage is TRBJ2-4; 10 bases align to TRBD2. The CDR3 spans 15 residues. With 10 bases clipped from V and 1 base from J, the junction kept 7 bases outside the gene matches. The germline V gene encodes CDR1 LNHDA and CDR2 SQIVND (reference sequence). The DNA of the CDR3 is TGTGCCACTCGAACGGGACTAGCGGCCAAAAACATTCAGTACTTC. It specifies CATRTGLAAKNIQYF.

The V call is TRBV6-1, the J call TRBJ2-1; 9 nucleotides align to TRBD2. The germline gives CDR1 MNHNS, CDR2 SASEGT. J lost 0 bases, V lost 3 bases, and 0 bases had no gene match. The CDR3 has 15 amino acids. The CDR3 DNA reads as TGTGCCAGCAGTGAGACTAGCGGCTCCTACAATGAGCAGTTCTTC. This encodes CASSETSGSYNEQFF.

J is TRBJ2-3 and V is TRBV19, with 13 bases matching TRBD2. The V and J ends lost 6 bases and 5 bases, in that order; junction bases with no gene match: 8. Germline CDR1 is LNHDA and CDR2 is SQIVND (reference sequence). The CDR3 runs 16 residues. CDR3 residues: CASSPRTSGRGDTQYF. The CDR3 DNA reads as TGTGCCAGTAGCCCCCGGACTAGCGGGAGAGGAGATACGCAGTATTTT.

The gene calls are TRBV6-1 and TRBJ2-1; 7 bases align to TRBD1. The CDR3 contains 12 residues. With 4 bases clipped from V and 10 bases from J, the junction kept 4 bases outside the gene matches. Germline assignment: CDR1 MNHNS and CDR2 SASEGT. The CDR3 DNA reads as TGTGCCAGCAGTGGGGGACAGAAGGAGCAGTTCTTC. It codes for CASSGGQKEQFF.

The rearrangement joins TRBV18 to TRBJ1-1; D not resolved. This CDR3 is 12 amino acids long. Germline CDR1 and CDR2: KGHSH and LQKENI. Trimming removed 3 bases from V and 6 bases from J, with 8 bases in between. The CDR3 bases are TGTGCCAGCTCACCCCGAATAGCTGAAGCTTTCTTT. Translated: CASSPRIAEAFF.

This clone was recorded once. This chain joins TRBV27 and TRBJ2-1; tentatively, D is TRBD2 (7 bases). Trimming shortened V by 0 bases and J by 3 bases, and 24 bases separated the two germline ends. The germline V gene has CDR1 MNHEY and CDR2 SMNVEV (reference sequence). The CDR3 length is 20 residues. CDR3 amino acids: CASSLSPLLGGGAVYNEQFF. The CDR3 DNA is TGTGCCAGCAGTTTATCTCCGCTACTAGGAGGGGGGGCTGTCTACAATGAGCAGTTCTTC.

This clone was seen only a few times. Here the CDR3 reads CASSEQAGGGNTIYF. Written as DNA, the CDR3 is TGCGCCAGCAGTGAGCAAGCAGGAGGAGGAAACACCATATATTTT. The chain recombines TRBV10-2 with TRBJ1-3; no clear D gene. The V end lost 2 bases, the J end lost 4 bases, and 12 bases lay between the germline ends. Germline CDR1 is WSHSY and CDR2 is SAAADI. The CDR3 has 15 residues.

The chain recombines TRBV30 with TRBJ2-7, with D possibly matching TRBD2 (5 bases). Germline CDR1 reads GTSNPN; CDR2 reads SVGIG (reference sequence). Trimming removed 0 bases from V and 3 bases from J, with 9 bases in between. This CDR3 is built from 13 residues. CDR3 DNA: TGTGCCTGGAGTGTCGGGGATTACTACGAGCAGTACTTC. Encoded protein: CAWSVGDYYEQYF.

The rearrangement joins TRBV11-2 to TRBJ2-7; possible D gene TRBD1, 6 bases. The CDR3 runs to 13 residues. From germline, CDR1 is SGHAT and CDR2 FQNNGV. Between the trimmed V and J ends, which lost 5 bases and 3 bases, there was a span of 11 bases. The CDR3 sequence is CASSRRQVYEQYF. Written as DNA, the CDR3 is TGTGCCAGCAGCAGACGACAGGTCTACGAGCAGTACTTC.

With regard to this clone: This CDR3 is missing its conserved last phenylalanine or tryptophan, likely due to a read error. CDR3 residues: CAWSSTGNTEAFL. In DNA form, the CDR3 reads TGTGCCTGGAGTTCCACAGGGAACACTGAAGCTTTCCTT. J is TRBJ1-1 and V is TRBV30; a weak D match, TRBD1 (5 bases). This CDR3 is 13 amino acids long. The germline CDR1 and CDR2 sequences are GTSNPN and SVGIG (reference sequence). Trimming cost V 2 bases and J 1 base, with 8 bases left between them.

This rearrangement joins TRBV15 to TRBJ1-5; D not certain. CDR3 length: 15 amino acids. Trimming pared 0 bases from V and 5 bases from J, leaving 11 bases between. Germline assignment: CDR1 LNHNV and CDR2 YYDKDF (reference sequence). The CDR3 DNA reads TGTGCCACCAGCAGAGAGGGCCCTTCTTATCAGCCCCAGCATTTT. Its protein is CATSREGPSYQPQHF.

In the case of this clone: The junction departs from germline at one end; a sequencing error may be responsible. The J gene is TRBJ1-2, the V gene TRBV19, with a possible D match to TRBD1 (6 bases). The CDR3 totals 12 residues. From germline, CDR1 is LNHDA and CDR2 SQIVND (reference sequence). The CDR3 protein is CASSIDYWDKAF. The CDR3 DNA reads TGTGCCAGTAGTATAGATTACTGGGACAAGGCGTTC. Looking up the rest from reference TRBV19 and TRBJ1-2 gives the full variable domain: DGGITQSPKYLFRKEGQNVTLSCEQNLNHDAMYWYRQDPGQGLRLIYYSQIVNDFQKGDIAEGYSVSREKKESFPLTVTSAQKNPTAFYLCASSIDYWDKAFGSGTRLTVV.

The chain carries TRBV30 and TRBJ1-1; TRBD1 aligns across 9 bases. The V segment lost 8 bases and the J segment 0 bases; nucleotides outside the gene matches: 10. The V gene's germline CDR1 is GTSNPN and CDR2 SVGIG (reference sequence). The CDR3 runs to 15 residues. The CDR3: CALTGGFTLNTEAFF. The DNA of the CDR3 is TGTGCCCTCACAGGGGGCTTTACCCTGAACACTGAAGCTTTCTTT.

The gene calls are TRBV14 and TRBJ2-3; 9 nucleotides align to TRBD2. The germline gives CDR1 SGHDN, CDR2 FVKESK. The trim removed 4 bases at V and 5 bases at J, leaving 10 bases unmatched. There are 16 residues in the CDR3. The CDR3 DNA sequence: TGTGCCAGCAGCCCAAGGACAGCGGGGGGCTTAGATACGCAGTATTTT. Residues: CASSPRTAGGLDTQYF.

This clone was counted a single time. The chain recombines TRBV10-1 with TRBJ1-1, with TRBD1 as a possible D gene (6 bases). The CDR3 extends over 18 amino acids. V lost 5 bases, J lost 3 bases, and 25 bases lay in between. Germline assignment: CDR1 WNHNN and CDR2 SYGVQD (reference sequence). CDR3 sequence reads: CASSHRFKNRVGDTEAFF. CDR3 nucleotide sequence: TGCGCCAGCAGTCATAGATTTAAAAACAGGGTGGGGGACACTGAAGCTTTCTTT.

The chain couples TRBV11-2 to TRBJ1-1; no firm D call. V was trimmed by 2 bases and J by 1 base, leaving 8 bases between them. Germline lookup yields CDR1 SGHAT and CDR2 FQNNGV. CDR3 length: 14 amino acids. The DNA for the CDR3 is TGTGCCAGCAGCTTAAGACAAGCGAACACTGAAGCTTTCTTT. It translates to CASSLRQANTEAFF. Looking up the rest from reference TRBV11-2 and TRBJ1-1 gives the full variable domain: EAGVAQSPRYKIIEKRQSVAFWCNPISGHATLYWYQQILGQGPKLLIQFQNNGVVDDSQLPKDRFSAERLKGVDSTLKIQPAKLEDSAVYLCASSLRQANTEAFFGQGTRLTVV.

The chain links TRBV6-6 to TRBJ1-3; D unresolved. The CDR3 consists of 16 residues. Germline loops: CDR1 MNHNY, CDR2 SVGAGI (reference sequence). Trimming shortened V by 0 bases and J by 7 bases, and 16 bases separated the two germline ends. CDR3 in amino acids: CASSYSRSSSRNTIYF. The CDR3 DNA sequence: TGTGCCAGCAGTTACTCGAGATCTTCCTCGAGGAACACCATATATTTT.

The chain employs TRBV19 and TRBJ1-6, with D hard to call. V lost 1 base and J lost 7, with 11 bases in between. There are 15 residues in the CDR3. Germline-derived CDR1 and CDR2 are LNHDA and SQIVND (reference sequence). The CDR3 sequence: CASSIVGIWNSPLHF. CDR3 bases: TGTGCCAGTAGTATAGTCGGGATATGGAATTCACCCCTCCACTTT.

This chain uses TRBV6-5 with TRBJ2-5; D is unresolved. The CDR3 extends over 14 amino acids. Trimming removed 0 bases from V and 3 bases from J, with 8 bases in between. CDR1 is MNHEY and CDR2 is SVGAGI in the germline V gene. CDR3 sequence (DNA): TGTGCCAGCAGTTACTCGGGCAGGAAAGAGACCCAGTACTTC. Translation gives CASSYSGRKETQYF.